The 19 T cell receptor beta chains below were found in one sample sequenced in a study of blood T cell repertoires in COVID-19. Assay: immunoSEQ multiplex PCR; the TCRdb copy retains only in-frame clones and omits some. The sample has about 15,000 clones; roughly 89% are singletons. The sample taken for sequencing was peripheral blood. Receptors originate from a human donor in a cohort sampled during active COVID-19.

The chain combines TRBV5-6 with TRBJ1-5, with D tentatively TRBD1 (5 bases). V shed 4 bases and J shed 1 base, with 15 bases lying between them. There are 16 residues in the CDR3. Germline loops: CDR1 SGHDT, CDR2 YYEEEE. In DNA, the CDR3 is TGTGCCAGCAGCCCCGGGGCAGGAGGGAGCAATCAGCCCCAGCATTTT. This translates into CASSPGAGGSNQPQHF.

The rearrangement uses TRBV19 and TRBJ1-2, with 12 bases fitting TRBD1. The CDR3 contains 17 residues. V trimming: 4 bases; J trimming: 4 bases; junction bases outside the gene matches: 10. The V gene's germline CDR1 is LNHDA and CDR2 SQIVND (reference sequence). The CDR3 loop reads CASSTGTGGGIGYGYTF. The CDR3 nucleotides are TGTGCCAGTAGTACCGGGACAGGGGGCGGAATTGGCTATGGCTACACCTTC.

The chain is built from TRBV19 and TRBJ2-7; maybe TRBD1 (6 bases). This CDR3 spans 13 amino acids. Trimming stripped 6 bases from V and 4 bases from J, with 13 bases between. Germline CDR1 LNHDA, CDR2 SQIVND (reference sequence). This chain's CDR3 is CASSRTGIYEQYF. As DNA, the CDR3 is TGTGCCAGTAGCAGAACAGGGATTTACGAGCAGTACTTC.

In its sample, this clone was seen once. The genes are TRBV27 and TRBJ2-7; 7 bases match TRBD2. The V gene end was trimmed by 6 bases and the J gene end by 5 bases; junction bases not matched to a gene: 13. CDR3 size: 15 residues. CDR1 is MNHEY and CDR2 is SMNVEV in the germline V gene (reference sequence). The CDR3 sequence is CASSRGTTLLDEQYF. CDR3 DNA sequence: TGTGCCAGCAGCCGCGGGACTACTCTATTGGACGAGCAGTACTTC.

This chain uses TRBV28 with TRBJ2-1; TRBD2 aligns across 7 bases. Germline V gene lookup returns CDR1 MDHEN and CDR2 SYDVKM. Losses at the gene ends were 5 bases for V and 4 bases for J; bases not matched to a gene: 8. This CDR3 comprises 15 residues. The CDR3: CASSPPGTIYNEQFF. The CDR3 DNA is TGTGCCAGCAGTCCACCCGGGACTATTTACAATGAGCAGTTCTTC.

The CDR3 DNA sequence: TGTGCCAGTAGTATAGCCTCTAGTTTGGATACGCAGTATTTT. Translation: CASSIASSLDTQYF. The chain is built from TRBV19 and TRBJ2-3; D ambiguous. The CDR3 has 14 amino acids. V lost 1 base to trimming and J lost 6 bases, with 11 bases between them. In germline, CDR1 is LNHDA, CDR2 SQIVND (reference sequence).

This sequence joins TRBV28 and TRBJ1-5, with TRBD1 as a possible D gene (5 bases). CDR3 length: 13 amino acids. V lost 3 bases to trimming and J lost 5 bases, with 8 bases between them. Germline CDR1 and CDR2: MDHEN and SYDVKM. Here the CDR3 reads CASSFRAYQPQHF. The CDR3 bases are TGTGCCAGCAGTTTCAGGGCCTATCAGCCCCAGCATTTT.

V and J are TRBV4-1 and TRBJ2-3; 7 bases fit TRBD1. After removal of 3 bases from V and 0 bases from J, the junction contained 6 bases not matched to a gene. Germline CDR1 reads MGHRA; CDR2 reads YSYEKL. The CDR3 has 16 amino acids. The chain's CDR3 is CASSQGWTGSTDTQYF. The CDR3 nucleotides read TGCGCCAGCAGCCAGGGATGGACAGGAAGCACAGATACGCAGTATTTT.

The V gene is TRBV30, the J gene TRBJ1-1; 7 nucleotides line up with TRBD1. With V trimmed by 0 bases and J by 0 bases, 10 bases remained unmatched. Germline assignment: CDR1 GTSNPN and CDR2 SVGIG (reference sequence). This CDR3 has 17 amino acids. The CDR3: CAWSVRAGGPVNTEAFF. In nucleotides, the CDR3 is TGTGCCTGGAGTGTACGGGCAGGGGGGCCTGTGAACACTGAAGCTTTCTTT.

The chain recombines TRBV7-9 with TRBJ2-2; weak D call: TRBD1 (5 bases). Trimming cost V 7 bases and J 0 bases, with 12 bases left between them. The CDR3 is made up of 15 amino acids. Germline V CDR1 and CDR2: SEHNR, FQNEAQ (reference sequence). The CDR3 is CASIPDKANTGELFF. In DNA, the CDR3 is TGTGCCAGCATTCCGGACAAAGCGAACACCGGGGAGCTGTTTTTT.

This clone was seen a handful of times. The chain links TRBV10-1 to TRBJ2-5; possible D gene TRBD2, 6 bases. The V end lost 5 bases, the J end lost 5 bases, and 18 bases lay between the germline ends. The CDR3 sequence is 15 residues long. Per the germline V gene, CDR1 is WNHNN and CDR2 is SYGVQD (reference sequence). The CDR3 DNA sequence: TGCGCCAGCAGTAGAGGACTTACCGCGGGGGAGACCCAGTACTTC. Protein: CASSRGLTAGETQYF.

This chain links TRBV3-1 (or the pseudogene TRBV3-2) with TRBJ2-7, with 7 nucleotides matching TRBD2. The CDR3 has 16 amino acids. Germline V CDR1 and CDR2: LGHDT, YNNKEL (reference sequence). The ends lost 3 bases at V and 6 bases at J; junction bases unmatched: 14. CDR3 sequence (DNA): TGTGCCAGCAGCCAGGTTCCAGCGGGAACTTTCGGCGAGCAGTACTTC. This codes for CASSQVPAGTFGEQYF.

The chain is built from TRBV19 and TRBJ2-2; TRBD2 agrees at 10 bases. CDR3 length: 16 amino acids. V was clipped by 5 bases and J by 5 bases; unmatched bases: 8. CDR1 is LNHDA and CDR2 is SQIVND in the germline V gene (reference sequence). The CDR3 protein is CASSPQEAGGTGELFF. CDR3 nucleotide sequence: TGTGCCAGTAGTCCGCAGGAAGCGGGAGGGACCGGGGAGCTGTTTTTT. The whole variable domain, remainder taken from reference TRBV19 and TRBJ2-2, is DGGITQSPKYLFRKEGQNVTLSCEQNLNHDAMYWYRQDPGQGLRLIYYSQIVNDFQKGDIAEGYSVSREKKESFPLTVTSAQKNPTAFYLCASSPQEAGGTGELFFGEGSRLTVL.

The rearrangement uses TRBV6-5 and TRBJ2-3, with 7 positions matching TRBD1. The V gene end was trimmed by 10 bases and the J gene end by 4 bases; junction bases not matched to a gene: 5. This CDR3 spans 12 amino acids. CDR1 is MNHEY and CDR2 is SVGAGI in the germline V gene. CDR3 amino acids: CATVQGADTQYF. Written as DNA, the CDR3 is TGTGCCACCGTCCAGGGGGCAGATACGCAGTATTTT.

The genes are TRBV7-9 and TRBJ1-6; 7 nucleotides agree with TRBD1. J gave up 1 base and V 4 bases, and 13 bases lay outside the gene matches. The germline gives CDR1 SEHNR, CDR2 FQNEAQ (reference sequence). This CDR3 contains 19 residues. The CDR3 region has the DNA TGTGCCAGCAGCTCTACCGGACAGGCATTTGATTCCTATAATTCACCCCTCCACTTT. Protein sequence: CASSSTGQAFDSYNSPLHF.

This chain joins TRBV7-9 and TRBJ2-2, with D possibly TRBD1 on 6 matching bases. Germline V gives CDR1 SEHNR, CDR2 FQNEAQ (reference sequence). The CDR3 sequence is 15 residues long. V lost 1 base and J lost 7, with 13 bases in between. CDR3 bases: TGTGCCAGCAGCTTAGTCACAGGGCAGGTCGGGGAGCTGTTTTTT. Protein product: CASSLVTGQVGELFF. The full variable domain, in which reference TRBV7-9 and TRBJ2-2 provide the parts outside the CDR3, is DTGVSQNPRHKITKRGQNVTFRCDPISEHNRLYWYRQTLGQGPEFLTYFQNEAQLEKSRLLSDRFSAERPKGSFSTLEIQRTEQGDSAMYLCASSLVTGQVGELFFGEGSRLTVL.

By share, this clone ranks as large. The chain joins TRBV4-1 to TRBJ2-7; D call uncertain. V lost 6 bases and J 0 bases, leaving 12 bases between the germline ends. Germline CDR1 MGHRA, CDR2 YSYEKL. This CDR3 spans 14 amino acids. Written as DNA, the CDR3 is TGCGCCAGCAGTCACGTGACTGGCTCCTACGAGCAGTACTTC. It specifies CASSHVTGSYEQYF.

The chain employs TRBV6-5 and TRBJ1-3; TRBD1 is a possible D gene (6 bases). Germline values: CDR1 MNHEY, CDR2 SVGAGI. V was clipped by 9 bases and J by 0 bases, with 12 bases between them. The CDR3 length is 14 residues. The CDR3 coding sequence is TGTGCCAGTAAGAGGGGGAGCTCTGGAAACACCATATATTTT. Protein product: CASKRGSSGNTIYF.

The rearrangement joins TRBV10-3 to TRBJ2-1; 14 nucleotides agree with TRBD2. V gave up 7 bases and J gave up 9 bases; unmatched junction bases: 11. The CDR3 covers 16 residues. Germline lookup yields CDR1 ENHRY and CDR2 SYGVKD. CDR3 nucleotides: TGTGCCATCACCCAAGGGACTAGCGGGAGTAGTGGTGAGCAGTTCTTC. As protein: CAITQGTSGSSGEQFF.